The 25 T cell receptor beta chains reported below all come from one sample, sequenced in a study of cytomegalovirus exposure and HLA in healthy donors. PCR was performed using 60 Vbeta and 13 Jbeta primers. Generated by immunoSEQ multiplex PCR, the TCRdb table keeps only in-frame clones and is missing some. The table lists roughly 84,000 clones, 65% to 85% of them singletons. Sequenced sample: PBMCs. These receptors all stem from a man over 45 in good health and CMV-seronegative.

The chain joins TRBV5-5 to TRBJ2-2, with D perhaps matching TRBD1 (5 bases). V was cut by 4 bases and J by 1 base, with 11 bases left in between. Germline V CDR1 and CDR2: SGHKS, YYEKEE (reference sequence). CDR3 length: 15 residues. CDR3 protein: CASSRQNENTGELFF. In nucleotides, the CDR3 is TGTGCCAGCAGCCGACAGAACGAGAACACCGGGGAGCTGTTTTTT. Using reference TRBV5-5 and TRBJ2-2 for the parts outside the CDR3, the full variable domain is DAGVTQSPTHLIKTRGQQVTLRCSPISGHKSVSWYQQVLGQGPQFIFQYYEKEERGRGNFPDRFSARQFPNYSSELNVNALLLGDSALYLCASSRQNENTGELFFGEGSRLTVL.

The DNA for the CDR3 is TGTGCCAGCAGCGTTTCGGTGGCCGGGGAGCTGTTTTTT. It encodes CASSVSVAGELFF. The chain couples TRBV5-4 to TRBJ2-2; D is unresolved. This CDR3 is built from 13 residues. Germline V lookup: CDR1 SGHNT, CDR2 YYREEE (reference sequence). V was pared by 4 bases and J by 6 bases, with 10 bases between. Variable domain in full (rest from reference TRBV5-4 and TRBJ2-2): ETGVTQSPTHLIKTRGQQVTLRCSSQSGHNTVSWYQQALGQGPQFIFQYYREEENGRGNFPPRFSGLQFPNYSSELNVNALELDDSALYLCASSVSVAGELFFGEGSRLTVL.

Comment on this clone: Different DNA sequences within this sample yield the same CDR3. The V gene is TRBV5-1, the J gene TRBJ2-7; 8 bases agree with TRBD1. In germline, CDR1 is SGHRS, CDR2 YFSETQ. V lost 4 bases, J lost 2 bases, and 2 bases stayed unmatched. The CDR3 loop spans 13 amino acids. CDR3 bases: TGCGCCAGCAGCCTGGACAGGGCCTACGAGCAGTACTTC. Its protein is CASSLDRAYEQYF.

The sample holds a few counts of this clone. This rearrangement joins TRBV4-3 to TRBJ1-1; no clear D gene. Germline-derived CDR1 and CDR2 are LGHNA and YSLEER. Between the trimmed V and J ends, which lost 0 bases and 1 base, there was a span of 6 bases. The length of the CDR3 is 14 residues. CDR3 nucleotide sequence: TGCGCCAGCAGCCAAGAGGAGGGGAACACTGAAGCTTTCTTT. Translated, it gives CASSQEEGNTEAFF.

The CDR3: CASSEQETQYF. The CDR3 coding sequence is TGCGCCAGCAGCGAGCAAGAGACCCAGTACTTC. This chain joins TRBV5-1 and TRBJ2-5; D unresolved. Trimming cost V 4 bases and J 2 bases, with 3 bases left between them. CDR1 and CDR2 (germline): SGHRS, YFSETQ. The CDR3 is 11 amino acids.

The CDR3: CASSPLQASYEQYF. CDR3 nucleotides: TGTGCCAGCTCACCATTACAGGCCAGCTACGAGCAGTACTTC. The chain recombines TRBV18 with TRBJ2-5; D is perhaps TRBD1 (5 bases). Matching the DNA end better, TRBJ2-7 makes the J call doubtful. Per the germline V gene, CDR1 is KGHSH and CDR2 is LQKENI. The CDR3 loop spans 14 amino acids.

This clone was counted once. The V call is TRBV6-1, the J call TRBJ2-3; perhaps TRBD1 as D (6 bases). The CDR3 covers 14 residues. V lost 4 bases and J 1 base, leaving 9 bases between the germline ends. Germline values: CDR1 MNHNS, CDR2 SASEGT. The CDR3 spells CASSATGRTDTQYF. The CDR3 bases are TGTGCCAGCAGTGCTACAGGGCGCACAGATACGCAGTATTTT.

V is TRBV19 and J is TRBJ1-5; D gene unclear. Germline V gene lookup returns CDR1 LNHDA and CDR2 SQIVND (reference sequence). V lost 6 bases and J 3 bases, leaving 15 bases between the germline ends. This CDR3 has 15 amino acids. CDR3 protein: CASSPSGENNQPQHF. The CDR3 DNA follows: TGTGCCAGTAGCCCTTCCGGAGAGAACAATCAGCCCCAGCATTTT. The variable domain in full, with the rest retrieved from reference TRBV19 and TRBJ1-5, is DGGITQSPKYLFRKEGQNVTLSCEQNLNHDAMYWYRQDPGQGLRLIYYSQIVNDFQKGDIAEGYSVSREKKESFPLTVTSAQKNPTAFYLCASSPSGENNQPQHFGDGTRLSIL.

The CDR3 is CASSQVSGDKQYF. For the CDR3, the DNA is TGTGCCAGCAGCCAAGTCTCGGGGGATAAGCAGTACTTC. This chain links TRBV4-2 with TRBJ2-7; possible D gene TRBD2, 6 bases. Trimming took 1 base from V and 8 from J, leaving 12 bases between them. The CDR3 spans 13 residues. CDR1 and CDR2 from the germline V gene are LGHNA and YNFKEQ.

This clone has only a few counts. The genes are TRBV6-6 and TRBJ1-2; D gene uncertain. There are 16 residues in the CDR3. V was cut by 6 bases and J by 8 bases, with 25 bases left in between. Germline loops: CDR1 MNHNY, CDR2 SVGAGI (reference sequence). As DNA, the CDR3 is TGTGCCAGCAGACCCACATCGGGAGCTTTACCTATGGGCTACACCTTC. It translates to CASRPTSGALPMGYTF.

V gene TRBV7-6 combines with J gene TRBJ2-5, with D uncertain. Trimming took off 1 base at V and 1 base at J, with 4 bases between the two ends. The CDR3 sequence is 13 residues long. Germline V CDR1 and CDR2: SGHVS, FNYEAQ. Written as DNA, the CDR3 is TGTGCCAGCAGCTTAGGGAGCCAAGAGACCCAGTACTTC. Encoded protein: CASSLGSQETQYF.

In its sample, this clone was seen a few times. This rearrangement joins TRBV27 to TRBJ1-4, with a weak D call TRBD1 (5 bases). With 5 bases removed from V and 2 bases from J, the gap between germline ends came to 12 bases. The CDR3 length is 15 residues. CDR1 MNHEY and CDR2 SMNVEV come from the germline V gene (reference sequence). The CDR3 sequence: CASSPDWGTNEKLFF. CDR3 DNA: TGTGCCAGCAGTCCTGATTGGGGCACTAATGAAAAACTGTTTTTT.

The chain is built from TRBV9 and TRBJ1-3, with D tentatively TRBD1 (5 bases). CDR3 size: 15 residues. V lost 5 bases to trimming and J lost 4 bases, with 16 bases between them. Germline CDR1 SGDLS, CDR2 YYNGEE. The CDR3 loop reads CASRDDSLGGNTIYF. CDR3 nucleotides: TGTGCCAGCAGGGACGACAGTCTCGGAGGAAACACCATATATTTT.

The gene calls are TRBV29-1 and TRBJ2-7; TRBD1 aligns across 8 bases. CDR1 and CDR2 from the germline V gene are SQVTM and ANQGSEA. Unmatched junction bases numbered 3, after V lost 6 bases and J lost 5 bases. This CDR3 has 11 amino acids. The CDR3 DNA is TGCAGCGTCCGGACAGGGAACGAGCAGTACTTC. This sequence encodes CSVRTGNEQYF.

The chain employs TRBV7-9 and TRBJ2-7, with 8 bases matching TRBD2. Per germline, CDR1 SEHNR and CDR2 FQNEAQ (reference sequence). This CDR3 is 16 amino acids long. V shed 5 bases and J 2 bases; nucleotides not matched to a gene: 11. The CDR3 region is CASSPPKVRGAYEQYF. CDR3 DNA sequence: TGTGCCAGCAGCCCCCCCAAGGTGCGGGGGGCCTACGAGCAGTACTTC. Using reference TRBV7-9 and TRBJ2-7 for the parts outside the CDR3, the full variable domain is DTGVSQNPRHKITKRGQNVTFRCDPISEHNRLYWYRQTLGQGPEFLTYFQNEAQLEKSRLLSDRFSAERPKGSFSTLEIQRTEQGDSAMYLCASSPPKVRGAYEQYFGPGTRLTVT.

The rearrangement links TRBV2 to TRBJ1-2; D unresolved. The germline gives CDR1 SNHLY, CDR2 FYNNEI. The CDR3 is 13 residues long. V was shortened by 6 bases and J by 8 bases, with 16 bases between the two germline ends. Here the CDR3 reads CASSRVQGGGYTF. The CDR3 DNA reads as TGTGCCAGCAGCCGGGTCCAAGGCGGAGGCTACACCTTC.

The chain combines TRBV5-1 with TRBJ2-7, with D possibly TRBD1 on 6 matching bases. This CDR3 comprises 14 residues. Germline V CDR1 and CDR2: SGHRS, YFSETQ. Deletions cut 4 bases from V and 3 bases from J, with 14 bases between. CDR3 in DNA: TGCGCCAGCAGCGCATCAACAGGGAACTACGAGCAGTACTTC. Translating gives CASSASTGNYEQYF.

This chain uses TRBV6-6 with TRBJ2-1; TRBD2 agrees at 12 bases. The CDR3 has 16 amino acids. Germline lookup yields CDR1 MNHNY and CDR2 SVGAGI (reference sequence). V lost 6 bases and J lost 2; bases outside the gene matches: 5. The CDR3 DNA reads TGTGCCAGCAGCAACCCTAGCGGGGGGGCCTACAATGAGCAGTTCTTC. Translation gives CASSNPSGGAYNEQFF.

V is TRBV10-1 and J is TRBJ1-6; tentative D call: TRBD1 (5 bases). The CDR3 has 16 amino acids. CDR1 WNHNN and CDR2 SYGVQD come from the germline V gene (reference sequence). Trimming took 4 bases from V and 8 from J, leaving 18 bases between them. DNA for the CDR3: TGCGCCAGCAGTGTTGGGGCCATTATACCGTATTCACCCCTCCACTTT. Translating it yields CASSVGAIIPYSPLHF.

This clone was observed once. The rearrangement links TRBV12-5 to TRBJ1-1, with 7 bases that match TRBD1. J was trimmed by 1 base and V by 7 bases; bases with no gene match: 3. CDR3 length equals 13 residues. From germline, CDR1 is LGHNT and CDR2 FRNRAP. The DNA of the CDR3 is TGTGCTAGTGCGGACAGGAAGAACACTGAAGCTTTCTTT. Its translation is CASADRKNTEAFF.

The J gene is TRBJ2-7, the V gene TRBV2, with 8 bases identical to TRBD2. Near its end, the DNA agrees better with TRBJ2-1, so the J call may be wrong. This CDR3 has 14 residues. Germline V gives CDR1 SNHLY, CDR2 FYNNEI. CDR3 in DNA: TGTGCCAGCAACGGACTAGCTCTCTACAATGAGCAGTTCTTC. Its translation is CASNGLALYNEQFF.

This clone was counted a single time. The genes are TRBV7-6 and TRBJ2-3, with D possibly being TRBD2 (5 bases). With 2 bases removed from V and 3 bases from J, the gap between germline ends came to 15 bases. Germline V gene data show CDR1 as SGHVS and CDR2 as FNYEAQ. The CDR3 consists of 16 residues. DNA for the CDR3: TGTGCCAGCAGCTTAAAGGCAAACGGAGGAACAGATACGCAGTATTTT. Amino acid sequence: CASSLKANGGTDTQYF.

This CDR3 is CASSEFPLAGANVLTF. Here the CDR3 DNA reads TGTGCCAGCAGTGAATTCCCATTGGCAGGGGCCAACGTCCTGACTTTC. This chain joins TRBV6-1 and TRBJ2-6; no clear D gene. The CDR3 extends over 16 amino acids. CDR1 is MNHNS and CDR2 is SASEGT in the germline V gene. V was cut by 2 bases and J by 4 bases, with 12 bases left in between.

The rearrangement links TRBV5-4 to TRBJ2-3, with 11 bases fitting TRBD2. CDR1 and CDR2 from the germline V gene are SGHNT and YYREEE (reference sequence). The CDR3 has 17 residues. V was pared by 4 bases and J by 1 base, with 8 bases of the junction left unmatched. The CDR3 loop is CASSPRLGLAGTDTQYF. The CDR3 nucleotides read TGTGCCAGCAGCCCTAGGTTGGGACTAGCGGGCACAGATACGCAGTATTTT.

Only a few counts were recorded for this clone. The chain combines TRBV11-2 with TRBJ2-3; no firm D call. V lost 0 bases and J lost 1, with 5 bases in between. CDR3 size: 14 residues. The V gene's germline CDR1 is SGHAT and CDR2 FQNNGV. The CDR3 DNA sequence: TGTGCCAGCAGCTTAGATCAGGGCACAGATACGCAGTATTTT. Translation gives CASSLDQGTDTQYF.